The 13 T cell receptor beta chains below come from one sample, sequenced in a study of shared clonotypes between healthy human individuals. The protocol was immunoSEQ multiplex PCR, while the TCRdb copy is restricted to in-frame clones and leaves out a portion. Seen here are about 340,000 clones, less than 75% observed once, and the top ten hold over 9.5%. Sequencing input: memory CD4+ T cells sorted from blood. The sample's subset: CD45RA-negative fraction. The receptors come from a man between 25 and 39 years old in good health.

This chain joins TRBV29-1 and TRBJ1-1, with D maybe TRBD1 (6 bases). This CDR3 is built from 13 residues. CDR1 and CDR2 from the germline V gene are SQVTM and ANQGSEA. The V end lost 5 bases, the J end lost 1 base, and 11 bases lay between the germline ends. CDR3 amino acids: CSVNSGANTEAFF. DNA of the CDR3: TGCAGCGTTAACTCAGGGGCGAACACTGAAGCTTTCTTT. Full variable domain (rest looked up from reference TRBV29-1 and TRBJ1-1): SAVISQKPSRDICQRGTSLTIQCQVDSQVTMMFWYRQQPGQSLTLIATANQGSEATYESGFVIDKFPISRPNLTFSTLTVSNMSPEDSSIYLCSVNSGANTEAFFGQGTRLTVV.

The V and J genes are TRBV7-2 and TRBJ2-5, with a tentative D call TRBD1 (6 bases). The germline V gene encodes CDR1 SGHTA and CDR2 FQGNSA. This CDR3 has 13 residues. V lost 7 bases to trimming and J lost 2 bases, with 11 bases between them. The CDR3 DNA sequence: TGTGCCAGCACCGGACAGATACAAGAGACCCAGTACTTC. Protein: CASTGQIQETQYF.

This clone was detected only once. The chain has TRBV28 and TRBJ2-2; 10 bases line up with TRBD2. In germline, CDR1 is MDHEN, CDR2 SYDVKM. The CDR3 contains 13 residues. The V and J ends lost 11 bases and 5 bases, in that order; junction bases with no gene match: 5. Here the CDR3 DNA reads TGTGCCGCGGGGACTAGCGTTACCGGGGAGCTGTTTTTT. Translating it yields CAAGTSVTGELFF.

This clone has more than one count but fewer than ten. V and J are TRBV15 and TRBJ2-1, with 14 positions matching TRBD2. Germline V gene sequence: CDR1 LNHNV, CDR2 YYDKDF (reference sequence). The trim removed 3 bases at V and 10 bases at J, leaving 5 bases unmatched. The CDR3 runs 15 residues. The CDR3 loop reads CATSREGLAGVEQFF. For the CDR3, the DNA is TGTGCCACCAGCAGGGAGGGACTAGCGGGAGTAGAGCAGTTCTTC.

V gene TRBV11-3 combines with J gene TRBJ2-1; no firm D call. Germline-derived CDR1 and CDR2 are SGHNT and YENEEA. V was shortened by 1 base and J by 7 bases, with 23 bases between the two germline ends. The CDR3 totals 18 residues. The DNA of the CDR3 is TGTGCCAGCAGCTTAGGAGGTGGTAGGTTTCGTGGGCCGAATGAGCAGTTCTTC. Amino acid sequence: CASSLGGGRFRGPNEQFF.

The J gene is TRBJ2-5, the V gene TRBV2; weak D call: TRBD1 (6 bases). Germline V gene lookup returns CDR1 SNHLY and CDR2 FYNNEI. This CDR3 has 14 residues. The V end lost 6 bases, the J end lost 1 base, and 12 bases lay between the germline ends. CDR3 region: CASSGRTAQETQYF. The CDR3 nucleotides are TGTGCCAGCAGCGGGCGGACAGCCCAAGAGACCCAGTACTTC.

This sequence joins TRBV5-1 and TRBJ2-7; 7 nucleotides align to TRBD1. Germline V gene lookup returns CDR1 SGHRS and CDR2 YFSETQ. The trim removed 1 base at V and 4 bases at J, leaving 11 bases unmatched. The CDR3 is made up of 16 amino acids. This CDR3 reads CASSLFGRDSDYEQYF. The CDR3 coding sequence is TGCGCCAGCAGCTTGTTCGGTAGGGACAGTGATTACGAGCAGTACTTC. Looking up the rest from reference TRBV5-1 and TRBJ2-7 gives the full variable domain: KAGVTQTPRYLIKTRGQQVTLSCSPISGHRSVSWYQQTPGQGLQFLFEYFSETQRNKGNFPGRFSGRQFSNSRSEMNVSTLELGDSALYLCASSLFGRDSDYEQYFGPGTRLTVT.

The chain couples TRBV6-1 to TRBJ2-7; possible D gene TRBD1, 6 bases. CDR1 and CDR2 from the germline V gene are MNHNS and SASEGT. Trimming stripped 6 bases from V and 0 bases from J, with 12 bases between. The length of the CDR3 is 14 residues. CDR3 bases: TGTGCCAGCAGCCCTAGGACAGTCTCCTACGAGCAGTACTTC. Translated: CASSPRTVSYEQYF.

This clone appeared many times. This rearrangement joins TRBV4-1 to TRBJ2-7, with 7 positions matching TRBD1. With V trimmed by 4 bases and J by 7 bases, 13 bases remained unmatched. CDR3 length equals 15 residues. Germline V gene data show CDR1 as MGHRA and CDR2 as YSYEKL. CDR3 loop: CASSPRIRDSREQYF. The CDR3 nucleotides read TGCGCCAGCAGCCCCCGGATCCGGGACAGTAGGGAGCAGTACTTC.

The chain uses TRBV10-3 and TRBJ1-4, with TRBD1 matching over 8 bases. The J segment lost 6 bases and the V segment lost 3 bases, leaving 9 bases of the junction unmatched. The CDR3 runs to 16 residues. The V gene's germline CDR1 is ENHRY and CDR2 SYGVKD. The CDR3 spells CAISDGQGERDEKLFF. In nucleotides, the CDR3 is TGTGCCATCAGTGATGGACAGGGAGAAAGGGATGAAAAACTGTTTTTT.

The chain employs TRBV11-3 and TRBJ2-1, with 9 nucleotides matching TRBD1. Per the germline V gene, CDR1 is SGHNT and CDR2 is YENEEA. The CDR3 consists of 16 residues. The V and J ends lost 1 base and 8 bases, in that order; junction bases with no gene match: 9. The CDR3 DNA reads TGTGCCAGCAGCTTAGGAACCGGGACAGGGAAGCATGAGCAGTTCTTC. This gives the protein CASSLGTGTGKHEQFF.

The rearrangement links TRBV6-1 to TRBJ1-2; perhaps TRBD1 as D (5 bases). Deletions cut 6 bases from V and 8 bases from J, with 22 bases between. CDR1 and CDR2 (germline): MNHNS, SASEGT. The CDR3 loop spans 15 amino acids. In DNA form, the CDR3 reads TGTGCCAGCAGACCCAGCCTAACAGGAGAGAAGGGCTACACCTTC. Residues: CASRPSLTGEKGYTF.

The V and J genes are TRBV10-2 and TRBJ2-1; D possibly corresponds to TRBD1 (6 bases). Germline-derived CDR1 and CDR2 are WSHSY and SAAADI. V gave up 2 bases and J gave up 9 bases, with 11 bases separating them. CDR3 size: 13 residues. Here the CDR3 reads CASSETTGSEQFF. Here the CDR3 DNA reads TGCGCCAGCAGTGAGACTACAGGGTCTGAGCAGTTCTTC.